A selection of T cell receptor beta chains follows, all from one sample in a study of cytomegalovirus exposure and HLA in healthy donors. The protocol was immunoSEQ multiplex PCR, while the TCRdb copy is restricted to in-frame clones and leaves out a portion. This sample has 140,000 or so clones, with about nine tenths found just once. Specimen: PBMCs. The receptors derive from a young woman in good health and CMV-seropositive. Each CDR3 is given with its conserved first and last residue. A D gene is named only where the DNA matches it firmly. Not every row has a clone size; where given, it reads once, few, many or a size class.

j_gene: TRBJ1-2
abundance: .
d_gene: TRBD1
v_gene: TRBV28
CDR3nt: TGTGCCAGCAGTTCCCCGGACAGGGGTTGGGGCTACACCTTC
CDR3aa: CASSSPDRGWGYTF

j_gene: TRBJ1-1
abundance: .
d_gene: .
v_gene: TRBV5-6
CDR3nt: TGTGCCAGCAGCTCAGACAGGAGAGGAGCTTTCTTT
CDR3aa: CASSSDRRGAFF

j_gene: TRBJ2-1
abundance: .
d_gene: .
v_gene: TRBV5-1
CDR3nt: TGCGCCAGCAGCTTATCAGGCAATGAGCAGTTCTTC
CDR3aa: CASSLSGNEQFF

j_gene: TRBJ1-1
abundance: .
d_gene: .
v_gene: TRBV6-5
CDR3nt: TGTGCCAGCAGTCATCGAGGGGGTACTGAAGCTTTCTTT
CDR3aa: CASSHRGGTEAFF

j_gene: TRBJ2-7
abundance: .
d_gene: .
v_gene: TRBV5-1
CDR3nt: TGCGCCAGCAGCCGGGACAACTACGAGCAGTACTTC
CDR3aa: CASSRDNYEQYF

j_gene: TRBJ2-1
abundance: .
d_gene: TRBD2
v_gene: TRBV5-1
CDR3nt: TGCGCCAGCAGCCAATACCTACTAGCGGGAGGTGCTAATGAGCAGTTCTTC
CDR3aa: CASSQYLLAGGANEQFF

j_gene: TRBJ2-1
abundance: .
d_gene: .
v_gene: TRBV5-1
CDR3nt: TGCGCCAGCAGCCCGGATGCGACTGTGAGGGTCGACAATGAGCAGTTCTTC
CDR3aa: CASSPDATVRVDNEQFF

j_gene: TRBJ1-6
abundance: .
d_gene: .
v_gene: TRBV23-1
CDR3nt: TGCGCCAGCAGTCAGGAAAGGGCAGGGGTTAAGTATTCACCCCTCCACTTT
CDR3aa: CASSQERAGVKYSPLHF

j_gene: TRBJ2-7
abundance: .
d_gene: TRBD2
v_gene: TRBV28
CDR3nt: TGTGCCACCCTCCCCCCGGGGACTACCTCCTACGAGCAGTACTTC
CDR3aa: CATLPPGTTSYEQYF

j_gene: TRBJ1-3
abundance: .
d_gene: .
v_gene: TRBV4-1
CDR3nt: TGCGCCAGCAGCCACCCGACCGGGACAACTGGAAACACCATATATTTT
CDR3aa: CASSHPTGTTGNTIYF

j_gene: TRBJ1-1
abundance: .
d_gene: .
v_gene: TRBV27
CDR3nt: TGTGCCAGCAGTTTTATCGGGGGGAGCACTGAAGCTTTCTTT
CDR3aa: CASSFIGGSTEAFF

j_gene: TRBJ1-5
abundance: .
d_gene: .
v_gene: TRBV7-2
CDR3nt: TGTGCCAGCAGCCCCTCTCTAGGGCCCCAGCATTTT
CDR3aa: CASSPSLGPQHF

j_gene: TRBJ2-5
abundance: .
d_gene: TRBD1
v_gene: TRBV6-5
CDR3nt: TGTGCCAGCAGTTACCCAGACAGGGGCCAAGAGACCCAGTACTTC
CDR3aa: CASSYPDRGQETQYF

j_gene: TRBJ1-5
abundance: .
d_gene: .
v_gene: TRBV6-5
CDR3nt: TGTGCCAGCAGTTACGCAGGTGGTCCCCAGCATTTT
CDR3aa: CASSYAGGPQHF

j_gene: TRBJ1-6
abundance: few
d_gene: .
v_gene: TRBV28
CDR3nt: TGTGCCAGCACCTTGTCGGGTAATTCACCCCTCCACTTT
CDR3aa: CASTLSGNSPLHF

j_gene: TRBJ1-3
abundance: .
d_gene: .
v_gene: TRBV7-2
CDR3nt: TGTGCCAGCAGCGAGGGACTCTCTGGAAACACCATATATTTT
CDR3aa: CASSEGLSGNTIYF

j_gene: TRBJ2-5
abundance: .
d_gene: TRBD2
v_gene: TRBV11-2
CDR3nt: TGTGCCAGCAGCCGAAACTGGGGACTAAGCCAAGAGACCCAGTACTTC
CDR3aa: CASSRNWGLSQETQYF

j_gene: TRBJ1-5
abundance: .
d_gene: TRBD1
v_gene: TRBV2
CDR3nt: TGTGCCAGCTCGGACAGGGCCAATCAGCCCCAGCATTTT
CDR3aa: CASSDRANQPQHF

j_gene: TRBJ2-5
abundance: once
d_gene: TRBD2
v_gene: TRBV5-1
CDR3nt: TGCGCCAGCAGTCTTAGCGGGGGGGACCAAGAGACCCAGTACTTC
CDR3aa: CASSLSGGDQETQYF

j_gene: TRBJ2-3
abundance: .
d_gene: TRBD1
v_gene: TRBV27
CDR3nt: TGTGCCAGCAGTTTTCTACCTGGACAGGTCGGCACAGATACGCAGTATTTT
CDR3aa: CASSFLPGQVGTDTQYF

j_gene: TRBJ1-1
abundance: .
d_gene: TRBD1
v_gene: TRBV4-1
CDR3nt: TGCGCCAGCAGCCTGCGGACAGGGAGGACTGAAGCTTTCTTT
CDR3aa: CASSLRTGRTEAFF